This T cell receptor (beta chain) is from a study of cytomegalovirus exposure and HLA in healthy donors. Study results and limitations: According to reports, the classifier identified cytomegalovirus status with high specificity and sensitivity.

V lost 0 bases and J 0 bases, leaving 11 bases between the germline ends. The CDR3 runs 16 residues. The germline V gene has CDR1 LGHNA and CDR2 YSLEER. Amplification used 60 Vbeta primers and 13 Jbeta primers. TCRdb keeps only in-frame clones here, not all; method: immunoSEQ multiplex PCR. The repertoire holds approximately 240,000 clones, with around 89% as singletons. About this clone itself: Its cognate antigen is unknown.

The receptor was isolated from a woman aged 18-29 years in good health and CMV-seronegative. The V and J genes are TRBV4-3 and TRBJ1-2; D gene uncertain. Source material: PBMCs. CDR3: CASSQDFSPTNYGYTF. The CDR3, as DNA: TGCGCCAGCAGCCAAGATTTTTCCCCAACTAACTATGGCTACACCTTC.